Following are 18 T cell receptor beta chains from one sample sequenced in a study of spatial heterogeneity in lung cancer. Time point defined: sample taken at primary tumor resection. Researchers sequenced whole RNA taken from tumor, nontumor lung or frozen PBMC without sorting. Each CDR3 protein gets one entry after TCRdb re-called the 5' RACE reads with MiXCR. The repertoire holds about 26,000 distinct CDR3 sequences, with roughly 13% as singletons. Sequenced material: PBMCs, taken at surgery. The receptors come from a female donor with early-stage non-small cell lung cancer.

This clonotype has more than one count but fewer than ten. This sequence joins TRBV11-1 and TRBJ1-2; D unclear. This CDR3 is 19 amino acids long. The germline V gene has CDR1 SGHAT and CDR2 FQDESV (reference sequence). Between the trimmed V and J ends, which lost 5 bases and 6 bases, there was a span of 31 bases. The CDR3 coding sequence is TGTGCCAGCAGCCCAACCCCTACAGAGCAGAGAGCGATAATTGATGGCTACACCTTC. Protein product: CASSPTPTEQRAIIDGYTF.

This clonotype was counted at least ten times. The chain joins TRBV5-1 to TRBJ2-3; tentatively, D is TRBD2 (5 bases). The germline V and J ends were trimmed by 2 bases and 1 base, with 11 bases remaining between them. Germline V lookup: CDR1 SGHRS, CDR2 YFSETQ. The CDR3 is 15 residues long. As DNA, the CDR3 is TGCGCCAGCAGCTTCGGGGTAGGAGGCACAGATACGCAGTATTTT. It encodes CASSFGVGGTDTQYF.

The chain combines TRBV5-6 with TRBJ2-3; D is unresolved. Germline CDR1 and CDR2: SGHDT and YYEEEE. The V end was cut by 6 bases, the J end by 1 base, with 21 bases between. CDR3 length: 17 amino acids. The DNA for the CDR3 is TGTGCCAGCATACCCGGTGTCCAGGCGAGAGGCACAGATACGCAGTATTTT. Protein product: CASIPGVQARGTDTQYF.

This clonotype was detected ten times or more. This sequence joins TRBV12-5 and TRBJ1-1; D remains ambiguous. CDR3 size: 11 residues. The germline CDR1 and CDR2 sequences are LGHNT and FRNRAP. Trimming took off 7 bases at V and 5 bases at J, with 8 bases between the two ends. CDR3 sequence (DNA): TGTGCTAGTGCTCTGGGGACTGAAGCTTTCTTT. This gives the protein CASALGTEAFF.

The CDR3 loop is CASSLTTDTQYF. The CDR3 nucleotides are TGCGCCAGCAGCCTTACTACAGATACGCAGTATTTT. The gene calls are TRBV5-1 and TRBJ2-3; D not certain. The CDR3 loop spans 12 amino acids. The germline gives CDR1 SGHRS, CDR2 YFSETQ. Trimming shortened V by 4 bases and J by 3 bases, and 6 bases separated the two germline ends.

There are many counts of this clonotype. This chain links TRBV19 with TRBJ1-5, with 9 bases matching TRBD1. The ends lost 5 bases at V and 7 bases at J; junction bases unmatched: 6. The CDR3 is 14 residues long. Germline CDR1 and CDR2: LNHDA and SQIVND (reference sequence). This CDR3 is CASSPTGGRQPQHF. CDR3 DNA: TGTGCCAGTAGTCCGACAGGGGGACGGCAGCCCCAGCATTTT.

This clonotype has at least ten counts. The chain recombines TRBV27 with TRBJ2-7; the match to TRBD2 covers 9 bases. V lost 6 bases, J lost 6 bases, and 12 bases stayed unmatched. The CDR3 extends over 15 amino acids. CDR1 and CDR2 from the germline V gene are MNHEY and SMNVEV (reference sequence). The CDR3 protein is CASSPTSGEGVEQYF. The CDR3 region has the DNA TGTGCCAGCAGCCCGACTAGCGGAGAAGGGGTCGAGCAGTACTTC.

This clonotype appeared many times. V and J are TRBV14 and TRBJ2-1; D tentatively fits TRBD1 or TRBD2 (6 bases each). From germline, CDR1 is SGHDN and CDR2 FVKESK. V dropped 3 bases and J dropped 8 bases, with 20 bases sitting between them. The length of the CDR3 is 16 residues. The CDR3 DNA sequence: TGTGCCAGCAGCCACCTTTGGGGACCCGGGGGCGATGAGCAGTTCTTC. Amino acid sequence: CASSHLWGPGGDEQFF.

This clonotype was recorded many times. J is TRBJ2-5 and V is TRBV4-2; TRBD2 might be the D (6 bases). V was pared by 4 bases and J by 1 base, with 19 bases between. Germline lookup yields CDR1 LGHNA and CDR2 YNFKEQ. There are 17 residues in the CDR3. The CDR3 DNA sequence: TGTGCCAGCAGCCCGGGGGTTCAAAAGGCCGTCCAAGAGACCCAGTACTTC. This codes for CASSPGVQKAVQETQYF.

This clonotype was seen ten or more times. The chain uses TRBV6-2 or TRBV6-3 and TRBJ2-7, with a weak D call TRBD1 (6 bases). Germline CDR1 and CDR2: MNHEY and SVGEGT. Trimming removed 4 bases from V and 0 bases from J, with 16 bases in between. The CDR3 extends over 16 amino acids. Written as DNA, the CDR3 is TGTGCCAGCAGTTCGGCCGGGGCAGGGGTCTCCTACGAGCAGTACTTC. This codes for CASSSAGAGVSYEQYF.

At least ten counts were recorded for this clonotype. The V call is TRBV21-1, the J call TRBJ2-5; the D call in the table, TRBD1, was not verified against the DNA. TRBV21-1 constitutes a pseudogene. The CDR3 spans 13 residues. CDR3: CASMGPHQETQYF. The CDR3 DNA is TGTGCCAGCATGGGACCGCACCAAGAGACCCAGTACTTC.

This clonotype was observed at least ten times. At one boundary the junction diverges from the germline segment, which might be a read error. The chain is built from TRBV4-1 and TRBJ2-7, with 8 bases that match TRBD1. The CDR3 is made up of 14 amino acids. CDR1 MGHRA and CDR2 YSYEKL come from the germline V gene. The CDR3 DNA sequence: TGCGCCAACAGCCACGGGACAGGCACATACGAGCAGTACTTC. Its protein product is CANSHGTGTYEQYF.

This clonotype was observed at least ten times. The J gene is TRBJ2-7, the V gene TRBV7-9, with D possibly TRBD1 on 5 matching bases. Germline values: CDR1 SEHNR, CDR2 FQNEAQ (reference sequence). Trimming removed 3 bases at V and 3 bases at J, with 12 bases between. CDR3 length: 14 amino acids. The CDR3 sequence is CASSLPGQGYEQYF. As DNA, the CDR3 is TGTGCCAGCAGCTTGCCTGGGCAGGGCTACGAGCAGTACTTC.

This clonotype was recorded at least ten times. The V and J genes are TRBV28 and TRBJ1-4; possible D gene TRBD1, 5 bases. Per germline, CDR1 MDHEN and CDR2 SYDVKM. CDR3 length: 17 residues. Trimming left V 4 bases short and J 7 bases short, with 22 bases between. The CDR3 DNA reads as TGTGCCAGCAGTTCGGATCGGGAGGGGAAGGATTTTGAAAAACTGTTTTTT. It encodes CASSSDREGKDFEKLFF.

This clonotype came up a few times. V is TRBV20-1 and J is TRBJ1-5; tentative D call: TRBD1 (6 bases). V shed 0 bases and J shed 2 bases, with 14 bases lying between them. CDR1 is DFQATT, CDR2 SNEGSKA, per germline (reference sequence). The CDR3 is 16 residues long. CDR3 loop: CSAREGTKLGNQPQHF. The CDR3 bases are TGCAGTGCTAGAGAAGGGACAAAATTGGGCAATCAGCCCCAGCATTTT.

This clonotype was seen a handful of times. The chain joins TRBV6-2 or TRBV6-3 to TRBJ1-6; no definite D call. Trimming took off 3 bases at V and 9 bases at J, with 6 bases between the two ends. Germline CDR1 MNHEY, CDR2 SVGEGT. The CDR3 consists of 12 residues. This CDR3 reads CASSYPSSPLHF. The CDR3 nucleotides are TGTGCCAGCAGTTATCCGAGTTCACCCCTCCACTTT.

This clonotype has a handful of counts. The V gene is TRBV19, the J gene TRBJ2-2; 7 nucleotides match TRBD1. Germline trimming cut 5 bases from V and 5 bases from J; bases unmatched to any gene: 11. Per germline, CDR1 LNHDA and CDR2 SQIVND (reference sequence). This CDR3 is 16 amino acids long. In nucleotides, the CDR3 is TGTGCCAGTAGTGCCTGGACAGGCGGTAGTACCGGGGAGCTGTTTTTT. It translates to CASSAWTGGSTGELFF.

This clonotype occurred many times. V usage is TRBV24-1 and J usage is TRBJ2-1; no definite D call. The CDR3 runs 12 residues. V shed 2 bases and J shed 7 bases, with 5 bases lying between them. Germline values: CDR1 KGHDR, CDR2 SFDVKD. CDR3: CATSDYRNEQFF. CDR3 bases: TGTGCCACCAGTGATTATAGGAATGAGCAGTTCTTC.